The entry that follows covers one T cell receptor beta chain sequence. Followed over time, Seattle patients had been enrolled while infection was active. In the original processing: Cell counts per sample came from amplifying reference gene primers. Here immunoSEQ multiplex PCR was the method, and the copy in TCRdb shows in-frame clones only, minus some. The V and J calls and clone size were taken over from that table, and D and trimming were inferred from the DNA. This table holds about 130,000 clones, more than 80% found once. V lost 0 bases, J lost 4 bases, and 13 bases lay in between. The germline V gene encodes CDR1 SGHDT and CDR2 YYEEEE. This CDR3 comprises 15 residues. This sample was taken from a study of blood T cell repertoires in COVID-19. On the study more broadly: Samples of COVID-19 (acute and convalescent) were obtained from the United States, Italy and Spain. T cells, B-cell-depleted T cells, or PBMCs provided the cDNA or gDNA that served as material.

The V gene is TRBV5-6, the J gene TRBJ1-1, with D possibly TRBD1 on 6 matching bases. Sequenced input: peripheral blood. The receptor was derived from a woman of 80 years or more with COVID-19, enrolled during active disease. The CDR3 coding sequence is TGTGCCAGCAGCTTGGACCCAGGGGCGGGCACTGAAGCTTTCTTT. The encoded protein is CASSLDPGAGTEAFF.